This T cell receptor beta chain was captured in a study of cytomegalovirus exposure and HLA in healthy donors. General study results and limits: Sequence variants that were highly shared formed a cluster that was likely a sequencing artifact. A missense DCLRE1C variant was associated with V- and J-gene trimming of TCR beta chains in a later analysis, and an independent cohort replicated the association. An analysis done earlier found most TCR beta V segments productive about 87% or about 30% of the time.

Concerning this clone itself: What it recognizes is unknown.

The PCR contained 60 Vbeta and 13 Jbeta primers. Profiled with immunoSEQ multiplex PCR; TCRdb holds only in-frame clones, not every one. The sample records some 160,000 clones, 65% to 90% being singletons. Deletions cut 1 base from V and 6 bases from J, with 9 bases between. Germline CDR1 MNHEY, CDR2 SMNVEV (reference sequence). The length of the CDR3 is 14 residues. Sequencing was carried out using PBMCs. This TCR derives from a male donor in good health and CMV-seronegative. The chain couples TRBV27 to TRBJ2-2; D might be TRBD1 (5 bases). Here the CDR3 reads CASSLWAGPGELFF. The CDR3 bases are TGTGCCAGCAGTTTATGGGCAGGGCCCGGGGAGCTGTTTTTT.